Below, 26 T cell receptor beta chains from the same sample are listed, as sequenced in a study of early T cells in non-severe SARS-CoV-2 infection. TCRdb passed the 5' RACE reads through MiXCR, listing each CDR3 protein once. Of 60,000 or so distinct CDR3 sequences in the sample, around 12% are singletons; the top ten hold 4% to 4.5%. Sequencing used whole blood. These receptors all stem from an adult who was a healthcare worker with PCR-confirmed SARS-CoV-2 infection or an uninfected control (not recorded which).

This clonotype was picked up a small number of times. This chain uses TRBV20-1 with TRBJ2-5; 11 nucleotides align to TRBD1. The V and J ends lost 5 bases and 2 bases, in that order; junction bases with no gene match: 1. The CDR3 runs 13 residues. Germline V CDR1 and CDR2: DFQATT, SNEGSKA (reference sequence). CDR3 coding DNA: TGCAGTGCTGGGGACAGGGGGCAAGAGACCCAGTACTTC. Its protein product is CSAGDRGQETQYF.

In its sample, this clonotype was seen many times. The chain employs TRBV18 and TRBJ1-2; 7 bases are shared with TRBD1. This CDR3 is built from 14 residues. Germline values: CDR1 KGHSH, CDR2 LQKENI. J was trimmed by 5 bases and V by 3 bases; bases with no gene match: 6. The CDR3, as DNA: TGTGCCAGCTCACCGAACGACAGGGCGTATGGCTACACCTTC. As protein: CASSPNDRAYGYTF. Supplemented by reference TRBV18 and TRBJ1-2, the full variable domain reads NAGVMQNPRHLVRRRGQEARLRCSPMKGHSHVYWYRQLPEEGLKFMVYLQKENIIDESGMPKERFSAEFPKEGPSILRIQQVVRGDSAAYFCASSPNDRAYGYTFGSGTRLTVV.

This clonotype was seen more than once but under ten times. V usage is TRBV7-8 and J usage is TRBJ2-1, with D perhaps matching TRBD2 (5 bases). Trimming removed 1 base at V and 9 bases at J, with 22 bases between. Per germline, CDR1 SGHVS and CDR2 FQNEAQ. This CDR3 is 17 amino acids long. The CDR3 DNA follows: TGTGCCAGCAGCTTAGATCCCCTACGTTTGAGGGTGGCTGAGCAGTTCTTC. Translated, it gives CASSLDPLRLRVAEQFF.

This clonotype has only a few counts. Here the CDR3 reads CAISEQGQETQYF. CDR3 DNA sequence: TGTGCCATCAGTGAACAGGGGCAAGAGACCCAGTACTTC. The V and J genes are TRBV10-3 and TRBJ2-5; 7 nucleotides agree with TRBD1. The CDR3 runs to 13 residues. V gave up 3 bases and J gave up 2 bases; unmatched junction bases: 0. Germline CDR1 is ENHRY and CDR2 is SYGVKD.

The chain joins TRBV5-6 to TRBJ1-6; maybe TRBD1 (6 bases). Trimming took off 4 bases at V and 6 bases at J, with 14 bases between the two ends. Per the germline V gene, CDR1 is SGHDT and CDR2 is YYEEEE. The CDR3 is made up of 15 amino acids. The chain's CDR3 is CASSQAGTPNSPLHF. The CDR3 DNA follows: TGTGCCAGCAGCCAAGCCGGGACACCTAATTCACCCCTCCACTTT.

CDR3 sequence: CSAGDGALGVQYF. DNA for the CDR3: TGCAGTGCCGGCGACGGTGCTTTGGGCGTGCAGTACTTC. V is TRBV20-1 and J is TRBJ2-7; no definite D call. The V end was cut by 6 bases, the J end by 9 bases, with 21 bases between. The CDR3 covers 13 residues. CDR1 is DFQATT, CDR2 SNEGSKA, per germline (reference sequence).

The genes are TRBV18 and TRBJ2-3, with TRBD2 as a possible D gene (6 bases). This CDR3 contains 16 residues. V lost 2 bases and J lost 1, with 13 bases in between. Germline lookup yields CDR1 KGHSH and CDR2 LQKENI. This CDR3 reads CASSPKGTGGTDTQYF. CDR3 DNA sequence: TGTGCCAGCTCACCAAAGGGAACGGGGGGCACAGATACGCAGTATTTT.

CDR3 loop: CASSLTAGTGDQPQHF. The CDR3, as DNA: TGTGCCAGCAGCCTAACAGCCGGGACAGGGGATCAGCCCCAGCATTTT. This chain links TRBV7-6 with TRBJ1-5, with 10 bases aligning to TRBD1. This CDR3 has 16 amino acids. CDR1 and CDR2 from the germline V gene are SGHVS and FNYEAQ. Trimming cost V 5 bases and J 5 bases; bases outside gene matches: 9.

This clonotype was seen a handful of times. The chain couples TRBV30 to TRBJ1-1; D remains ambiguous. Germline CDR1 is GTSNPN and CDR2 is SVGIG (reference sequence). Trimming stripped 0 bases from V and 8 bases from J, with 13 bases between. The CDR3 spans 13 residues. The CDR3 spells CAWSVISGGEAFF. CDR3 bases: TGTGCCTGGAGTGTCATTTCTGGCGGAGAAGCTTTCTTT. Variable domain in full (rest from reference TRBV30 and TRBJ1-1): SQTIHQWPATLVQPVGSPLSLECTVEGTSNPNLYWYRQAAGRGLQLLFYSVGIGQISSEVPQNLSASRPQDRQFILSSKKLLLSDSGFYLCAWSVISGGEAFFGQGTRLTVV.

The rearrangement links TRBV30 to TRBJ2-1; D possibly corresponds to TRBD1 (5 bases). Germline CDR1 reads GTSNPN; CDR2 reads SVGIG (reference sequence). The V gene lost 3 bases and the J gene lost 3 bases, with 15 bases spanning the gap. This CDR3 is 15 amino acids long. The chain's CDR3 is CAWRAGQQLYNEQFF. CDR3 in DNA: TGTGCCTGGAGGGCAGGACAACAACTCTACAATGAGCAGTTCTTC.

The J gene is TRBJ2-1, the V gene TRBV11-2; TRBD2 might be the D (6 bases). The CDR3 sequence is 13 residues long. Looked up from germline, CDR1 is SGHAT and CDR2 is FQNNGV. V was trimmed by 4 bases and J by 16 bases, leaving 20 bases between them. CDR3 residues: CASSSSYQGGCFF. DNA for the CDR3: TGTGCCAGCAGCTCCTCTTACCAGGGAGGCTGCTTCTTC. Based on the CDR3 plus reference TRBV11-2 and TRBJ2-1, the full variable domain is EAGVAQSPRYKIIEKRQSVAFWCNPISGHATLYWYQQILGQGPKLLIQFQNNGVVDDSQLPKDRFSAERLKGVDSTLKIQPAKLEDSAVYLCASSSSYQGGCFFGPGTRLTVL.

There are many counts of this clonotype. The rearrangement joins TRBV5-4 to TRBJ1-3; D is undetermined. Per germline, CDR1 SGHNT and CDR2 YYREEE (reference sequence). V was cut by 0 bases and J by 2 bases, with 9 bases left in between. The CDR3 extends over 15 amino acids. CDR3 nucleotides: TGTGCCAGCAGCTTGGCGATGGACCCTGGAAACACCATATATTTT. As protein: CASSLAMDPGNTIYF.

The chain links TRBV27 to TRBJ2-3; 10 bases line up with TRBD2. The CDR3 is 15 amino acids. The junction had 4 bases not matched to a gene; V was cut back by 6 bases and J by 1 base. Germline V gene data show CDR1 as MNHEY and CDR2 as SMNVEV (reference sequence). The CDR3 bases are TGTGCCAGCAGGCTCCTAGCGGGAGGCACAGATACGCAGTATTTT. Protein product: CASRLLAGGTDTQYF.

The V and J genes are TRBV20-1 and TRBJ1-2; no definite D call. V lost 5 bases and J lost 8, with 15 bases in between. Germline CDR1 reads DFQATT; CDR2 reads SNEGSKA (reference sequence). The CDR3 runs 12 residues. CDR3 sequence: CSAPNGWVGYTF. The CDR3 coding sequence is TGCAGTGCTCCGAACGGCTGGGTGGGCTACACCTTC.

The sample holds many counts of this clonotype. The chain uses TRBV25-1 and TRBJ2-5; 11 nucleotides match TRBD2. The CDR3 contains 17 residues. In germline, CDR1 is MGHDK, CDR2 SYGVNS. Trimming took 2 bases from V and 0 from J; bases not matched to a gene: 5. This chain's CDR3 is CASSEGLAGGYQETQYF. The CDR3 DNA follows: TGTGCCAGCAGTGAAGGGCTAGCGGGAGGCTACCAAGAGACCCAGTACTTC. The full variable domain, completed using reference TRBV25-1 and TRBJ2-5, is EADIYQTPRYLVIGTGKKITLECSQTMGHDKMYWYQQDPGMELHLIHYSYGVNSTEKGDLSSESTVSRIRTEHFPLTLESARPSHTSQYLCASSEGLAGGYQETQYFGPGTRLLVL.

The chain employs TRBV5-3 and TRBJ1-5; possible D gene TRBD1, 5 bases. TRBV5-3 is an ORF, with its function uncertain. V was shortened by 0 bases and J by 7 bases, with 11 bases between the two germline ends. This CDR3 has 14 amino acids. The CDR3 reads CARSLDQGVQPQHF. CDR3 nucleotides: TGTGCCAGAAGCTTGGACCAGGGCGTGCAGCCCCAGCATTTT.

The chain links TRBV12-3 or TRBV12-4 to TRBJ2-5; the match to TRBD1 covers 7 bases. Losses at the gene ends were 5 bases for V and 2 bases for J; bases not matched to a gene: 5. This CDR3 region has 14 residues. The CDR3 protein is CASSPQGLQETQYF. In nucleotides, the CDR3 is TGTGCCAGCAGTCCACAGGGGTTACAAGAGACCCAGTACTTC.

V usage is TRBV5-6 and J usage is TRBJ2-3, with D tentatively TRBD1 or TRBD2 (5 bases each). Germline values: CDR1 SGHDT, CDR2 YYEEEE. The CDR3 runs 17 residues. Between the trimmed V and J ends, which lost 5 bases and 2 bases, there was a span of 21 bases. The CDR3 loop reads CASRYRPGRRTTDTQYF. As DNA, the CDR3 is TGTGCCAGCAGATACAGACCGGGACGGCGAACCACAGATACGCAGTATTTT.

As to this clonotype: This sequence may be a read error, since a much larger clone differs from it by one base. The rearrangement links TRBV24-1 to TRBJ1-5, with D unresolved. The germline V and J ends were trimmed by 2 bases and 0 bases, with 13 bases remaining between them. Per the germline V gene, CDR1 is KGHDR and CDR2 is SFDVKD. The CDR3 extends over 17 amino acids. The CDR3 protein is CATSDSQIGFSNQPQHF. The CDR3 bases are TGTGCCACCAGTGATTCCCAAATAGGGTTTAGCAATCAGCCCCAGCATTTT.

This clonotype occurred a few times. The chain's CDR3 is CASRGQGLNTGELFF. In nucleotides, the CDR3 is TGTGCCAGCAGGGGACAGGGGCTGAACACCGGGGAGCTGTTTTTT. The chain links TRBV28 to TRBJ2-2, with 10 bases lining up with TRBD1. The CDR3 is 15 residues long. CDR1 MDHEN and CDR2 SYDVKM come from the germline V gene. J gave up 1 base and V 6 bases, and 2 bases lay outside the gene matches.

This clonotype was seen more than once but under ten times. The V call is TRBV29-1, the J call TRBJ2-4; D is unclear. The CDR3 has 11 amino acids. The germline V and J ends were trimmed by 5 bases and 7 bases, with 9 bases remaining between them. Per the germline V gene, CDR1 is SQVTM and CDR2 is ANQGSEA. This CDR3 reads CSVSQLNIQYF. CDR3 in DNA: TGCAGCGTTTCTCAACTTAACATTCAGTACTTC.

This clonotype occurred a few times. The chain combines TRBV6-6 with TRBJ1-1; D possibly corresponds to TRBD1 (6 bases). The V gene's germline CDR1 is MNHNY and CDR2 SVGAGI (reference sequence). The CDR3 spans 14 residues. Trimming left V 0 bases short and J 7 bases short, with 12 bases between. The CDR3, as DNA: TGTGCCAGCAGTTACTCGGGGGCCGGGTTTGAAGCTTTCTTT. The encoded protein is CASSYSGAGFEAFF.

This chain uses TRBV20-1 with TRBJ2-2; 7 nucleotides agree with TRBD1. The CDR3 covers 14 residues. The junction had 9 bases not matched to a gene; V was cut back by 8 bases and J by 3 bases. Germline-derived CDR1 and CDR2 are DFQATT and SNEGSKA (reference sequence). CDR3 loop: CSSKTGADTGELFF. DNA of the CDR3: TGCAGTTCGAAAACAGGGGCGGACACCGGGGAGCTGTTTTTT.

V is TRBV9 and J is TRBJ1-1; 9 bases agree with TRBD1. CDR1 and CDR2 (germline): SGDLS, YYNGEE. The CDR3 totals 15 residues. The trim removed 0 bases at V and 1 base at J, leaving 1 base unmatched. The CDR3 nucleotides are TGTGCCAGCAGCGTAGGGGGACAGGGGAACACTGAAGCTTTCTTT. Protein: CASSVGGQGNTEAFF.

This clonotype was counted between two and nine times. The CDR3 bases are TGTGCCACCAGCAGTGACGGGACAGATTACAATGAGCAGTTCTTC. It translates to CATSSDGTDYNEQFF. The V and J genes are TRBV15 and TRBJ2-1; TRBD1 matches at 7 bases. Germline assignment: CDR1 LNHNV and CDR2 YYDKDF (reference sequence). Trimming removed 3 bases from V and 4 bases from J; junction bases left unmatched: 6. The CDR3 totals 15 residues.

The genes are TRBV9 and TRBJ1-1; D is uncertain. The CDR3 has 13 amino acids. Germline lookup yields CDR1 SGDLS and CDR2 YYNGEE. V dropped 4 bases and J dropped 3 bases, with 10 bases sitting between them. CDR3 residues: CASSPRSYTEAFF. The CDR3 nucleotides are TGTGCCAGCAGCCCCCGGAGTTACACTGAAGCTTTCTTT.